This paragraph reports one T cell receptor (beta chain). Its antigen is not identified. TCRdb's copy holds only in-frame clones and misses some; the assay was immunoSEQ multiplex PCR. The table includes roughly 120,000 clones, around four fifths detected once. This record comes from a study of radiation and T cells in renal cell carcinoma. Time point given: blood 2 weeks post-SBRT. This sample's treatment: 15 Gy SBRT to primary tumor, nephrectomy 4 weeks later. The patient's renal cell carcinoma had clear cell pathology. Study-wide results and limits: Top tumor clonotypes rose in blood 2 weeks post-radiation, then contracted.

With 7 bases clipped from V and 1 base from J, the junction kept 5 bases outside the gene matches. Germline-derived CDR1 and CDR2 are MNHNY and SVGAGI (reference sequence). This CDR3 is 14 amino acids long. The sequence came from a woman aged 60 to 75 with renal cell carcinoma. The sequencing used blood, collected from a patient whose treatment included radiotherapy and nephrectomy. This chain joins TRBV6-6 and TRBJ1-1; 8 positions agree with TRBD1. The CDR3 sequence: CASTQGTGNTEAFF. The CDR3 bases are TGTGCCAGCACCCAGGGGACAGGGAACACTGAAGCTTTCTTT.